The entry below describes one T cell receptor (beta chain). For the second PCR, which ran for about 7 to 11 cycles, a sample-barcoded 5' primer and a J-beta primer mix were used. Via MiXCR, TCRdb re-called the 5' RACE reads, giving one row per CDR3 protein. The sample holds 800,000 to 900,000 distinct CDR3 sequences, 55% to 65% seen once. The sample belongs to a study of blood T cells in healthy people across ages. The CDR3 covers 15 residues. Germline-derived CDR1 and CDR2 are DFQATT and SNEGSKA (reference sequence). Unmatched junction bases numbered 8, after V lost 5 bases and J lost 4 bases. This chain connects TRBV20-1 to TRBJ1-2; 12 nucleotides align to TRBD1. The clonotype comes from a man between 25 and 39 years old in good health. Sequencing was performed on blood. The CDR3 DNA sequence: TGCAGTGCTCAAGATTGGGACAGGGGGCTCTATGGCTACACCTTC. It encodes CSAQDWDRGLYGYTF.